These 10 T cell receptor beta chains share one sample of origin, sequenced in a study of T-cell reconstitution after alpha-beta-depleted transplantation in children. The TCRbeta library incorporated unique molecular identifiers. TCRdb re-called the PCR reads through MiXCR, storing one row per CDR3 protein. Of 580,000 or so distinct CDR3 sequences in the sample, more than 20% were seen once. The sample here was PBMCs, mostly from graft donor cells, taken 360 days after TCRalphabeta/CD19-depleted stem cell transplant. These receptor sequences come from a boy younger than two who had a stem cell transplant for acute myeloid leukemia, so the T cells may come from the graft donor.

This chain uses TRBV7-2 with TRBJ1-1; D possibly corresponds to TRBD1 (6 bases). The length of the CDR3 is 15 residues. Trimming took off 5 bases at V and 1 base at J, with 14 bases between the two ends. The germline gives CDR1 SGHTA, CDR2 FQGNSA. The CDR3 DNA reads TGTGCCAGCAGCGAGACGGGACACGCGAACACTGAAGCTTTCTTT. This translates into CASSETGHANTEAFF.

In this sample, this clonotype turned up many times. V is TRBV29-1 and J is TRBJ2-7, with 7 bases identical to TRBD2. This CDR3 is 14 amino acids long. Per germline, CDR1 SQVTM and CDR2 ANQGSEA. The V gene end was trimmed by 7 bases and the J gene end by 5 bases; junction bases not matched to a gene: 14. The CDR3 DNA follows: TGCAGCGCGTCGTGGGGGGGAGCTATGAACGAGCAGTACTTC. Translating it yields CSASWGGAMNEQYF.

The chain employs TRBV5-1 and TRBJ2-5; D tentatively fits TRBD1 or TRBD2 (6 bases each). There are 13 residues in the CDR3. V dropped 1 base and J dropped 5 bases, with 9 bases sitting between them. Looked up from germline, CDR1 is SGHRS and CDR2 is YFSETQ. CDR3 protein: CASSLRGAETQYF. Here the CDR3 DNA reads TGCGCCAGCAGCTTGAGGGGGGCCGAGACCCAGTACTTC.

This clonotype was counted ten times or more. The gene calls are TRBV18 and TRBJ2-7; 11 bases match TRBD1. The CDR3 consists of 16 residues. Germline trimming cut 3 bases from V and 4 bases from J; bases unmatched to any gene: 8. Germline loops: CDR1 KGHSH, CDR2 LQKENI. The CDR3 reads CASSPLRTGGVYEQYF. The CDR3 nucleotides are TGTGCCAGCTCACCGTTAAGGACAGGGGGCGTGTACGAGCAGTACTTC.

The J gene is TRBJ2-3, the V gene TRBV7-8, with D possibly matching TRBD1 (6 bases). The V end was cut by 2 bases, the J end by 0 bases, with 12 bases between. Per the germline V gene, CDR1 is SGHVS and CDR2 is FQNEAQ. The CDR3 has 16 residues. The CDR3 sequence: CASSLRQETSTDTQYF. CDR3 coding DNA: TGTGCCAGCAGCTTACGACAGGAAACGAGCACAGATACGCAGTATTTT.

This clonotype has more than one count but fewer than ten. The chain combines TRBV6-1 with TRBJ2-7; possible D gene TRBD2, 7 bases. With 3 bases removed from V and 2 bases from J, the gap between germline ends came to 11 bases. Germline CDR1 MNHNS, CDR2 SASEGT. The CDR3 runs 14 residues. The CDR3 DNA is TGTGCCAGCAGTGAGGGGGGGGCGACCTACGAGCAGTACGTC. It codes for CASSEGGATYEQYV.

The rearrangement links TRBV15 to TRBJ2-7, with D tentatively TRBD1 (5 bases). Trimming left V 3 bases short and J 6 bases short, with 15 bases between. This CDR3 is built from 14 residues. The germline gives CDR1 LNHNV, CDR2 YYDKDF (reference sequence). The CDR3 sequence: CATSREPTVGEQYV. CDR3 sequence (DNA): TGTGCCACCAGCAGGGAACCGACAGTCGGCGAGCAGTACGTC.

This clonotype was observed a few times. The chain combines TRBV6-2 or TRBV6-3 with TRBJ2-1; TRBD1 is a possible D gene (6 bases). The CDR3 has 17 residues. Germline-derived CDR1 and CDR2 are MNHEY and SVGEGT. V lost 0 bases and J lost 3, with 15 bases in between. The CDR3 DNA is TGTGCCAGCAGTTACTCTTATTCAGGGGACAACTACAATGAGCAGTTCTTC. The encoded protein is CASSYSYSGDNYNEQFF.

This clonotype was picked up one time. The DNA for the CDR3 is TGTGCCAGCAGCGTCATGCCGGGACAGGGGAATGAAAAACTGTTTTTT. Residues: CASSVMPGQGNEKLFF. The V and J genes are TRBV7-2 and TRBJ1-4; 10 nucleotides match TRBD1. This CDR3 has 16 residues. The J segment lost 5 bases and the V segment lost 5 bases, leaving 8 bases of the junction unmatched. Germline CDR1 SGHTA, CDR2 FQGNSA.

This clonotype was counted at least ten times. CDR3 region: CASSPLQERTDTQYF. CDR3 in DNA: TGCGCCAGCAGCCCCTTGCAGGAACGCACAGATACGCAGTATTTT. The chain couples TRBV4-1 to TRBJ2-3; D unresolved. The CDR3 totals 15 residues. Per germline, CDR1 MGHRA and CDR2 YSYEKL. V was trimmed by 4 bases and J by 1 base, leaving 12 bases between them.